Included here is one TCR beta chain sequence, with context. The data originate from a study of PD-1 blockade in mismatch repair-deficient tumors. J gave up 8 bases and V 0 bases, and 6 bases lay outside the gene matches. CDR3 length equals 14 residues. Germline lookup yields CDR1 SGHKS and CDR2 YYEKEE (reference sequence). Profiling relied on immunoSEQ multiplex PCR, and the TCRdb table lists in-frame clones only, not all of them. The sample consists of around 100,000 clones, 82% of them appearing once. The source is an adult with mismatch repair-deficient cancer. The chain recombines TRBV5-5 with TRBJ1-2, with 8 bases lining up with TRBD1. Source: peripheral blood, taken 36 weeks after starting pembrolizumab. The CDR3 loop is CASSLEGQVTGYTF. The CDR3 DNA reads as TGTGCCAGCAGCTTGGAGGGACAGGTTACCGGCTACACCTTC.